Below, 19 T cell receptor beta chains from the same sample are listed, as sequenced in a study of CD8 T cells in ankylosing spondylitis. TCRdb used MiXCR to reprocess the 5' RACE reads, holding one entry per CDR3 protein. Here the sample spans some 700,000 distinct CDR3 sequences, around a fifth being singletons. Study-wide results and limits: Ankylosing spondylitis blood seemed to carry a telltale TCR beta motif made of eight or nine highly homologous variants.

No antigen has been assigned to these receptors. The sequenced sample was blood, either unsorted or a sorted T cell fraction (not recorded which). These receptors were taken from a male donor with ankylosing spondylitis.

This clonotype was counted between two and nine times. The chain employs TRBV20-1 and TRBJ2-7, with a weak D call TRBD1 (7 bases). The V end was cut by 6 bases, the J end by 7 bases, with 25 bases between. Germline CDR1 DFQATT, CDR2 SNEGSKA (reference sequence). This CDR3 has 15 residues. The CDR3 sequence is CSALAYRGLSDEQYF. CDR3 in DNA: TGCAGTGCCCTAGCGTACAGGGGACTGTCGGATGAGCAGTACTTC.

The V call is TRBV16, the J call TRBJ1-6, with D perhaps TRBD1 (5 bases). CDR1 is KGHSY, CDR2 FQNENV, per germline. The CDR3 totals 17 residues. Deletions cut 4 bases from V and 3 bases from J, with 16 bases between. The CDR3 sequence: CASSRPGGDDYNSPLHF. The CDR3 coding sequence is TGTGCCAGCAGCCGCCCGGGGGGGGACGACTATAATTCACCCCTCCACTTT.

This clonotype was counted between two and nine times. The CDR3 reads CASSSASDQETQYF. The DNA of the CDR3 is TGCGCCAGCAGCAGCGCTAGCGATCAAGAGACCCAGTACTTC. The chain is built from TRBV5-1 and TRBJ2-5; tentatively, D is TRBD2 (6 bases). The germline V gene encodes CDR1 SGHRS and CDR2 YFSETQ. There are 14 residues in the CDR3. The ends were cut back, 4 bases at V and 2 bases at J, with 12 bases in the middle.

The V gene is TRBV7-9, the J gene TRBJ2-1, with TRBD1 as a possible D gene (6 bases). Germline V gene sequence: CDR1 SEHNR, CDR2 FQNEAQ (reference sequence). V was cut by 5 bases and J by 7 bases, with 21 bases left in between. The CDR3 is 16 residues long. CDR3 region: CASSQDWATQGNEQFF. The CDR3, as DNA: TGTGCCAGCAGCCAGGACTGGGCTACTCAGGGGAATGAGCAGTTCTTC.

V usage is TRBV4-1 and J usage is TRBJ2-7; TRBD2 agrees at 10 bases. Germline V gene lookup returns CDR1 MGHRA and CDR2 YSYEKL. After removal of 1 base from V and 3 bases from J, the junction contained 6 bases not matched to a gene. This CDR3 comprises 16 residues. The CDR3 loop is CASSQGASGSGYEQYF. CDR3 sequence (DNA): TGCGCCAGCAGCCAAGGGGCTAGCGGGAGTGGCTACGAGCAGTACTTC.

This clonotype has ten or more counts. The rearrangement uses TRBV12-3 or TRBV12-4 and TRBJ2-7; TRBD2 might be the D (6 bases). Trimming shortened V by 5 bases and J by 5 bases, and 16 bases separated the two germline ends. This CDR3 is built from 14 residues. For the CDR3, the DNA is TGTGCCAGCAGTAGCTCCGGGACTCGTCACGAGCAGTACTTC. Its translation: CASSSSGTRHEQYF.

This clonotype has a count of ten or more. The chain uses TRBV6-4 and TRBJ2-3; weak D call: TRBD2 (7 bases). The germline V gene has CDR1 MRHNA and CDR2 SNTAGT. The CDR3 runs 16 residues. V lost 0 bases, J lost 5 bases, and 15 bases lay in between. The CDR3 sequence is CASSDSFWGGGDTQYF. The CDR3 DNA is TGTGCCAGCAGTGACTCCTTTTGGGGGGGCGGAGATACGCAGTATTTT.

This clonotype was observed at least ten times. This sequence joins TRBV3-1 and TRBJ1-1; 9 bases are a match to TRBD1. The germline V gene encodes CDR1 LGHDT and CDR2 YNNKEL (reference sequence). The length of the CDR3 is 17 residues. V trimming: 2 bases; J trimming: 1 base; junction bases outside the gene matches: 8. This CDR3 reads CASSQNQWGQGNTEAFF. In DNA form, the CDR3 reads TGTGCCAGCAGCCAAAACCAGTGGGGACAGGGGAACACTGAAGCTTTCTTT. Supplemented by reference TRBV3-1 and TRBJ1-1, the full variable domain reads DTAVSQTPKYLVTQMGNDKSIKCEQNLGHDTMYWYKQDSKKFLKIMFSYNNKELIINETVPNRFSPKSPDKAHLNLHINSLELGDSAVYFCASSQNQWGQGNTEAFFGQGTRLTVV.

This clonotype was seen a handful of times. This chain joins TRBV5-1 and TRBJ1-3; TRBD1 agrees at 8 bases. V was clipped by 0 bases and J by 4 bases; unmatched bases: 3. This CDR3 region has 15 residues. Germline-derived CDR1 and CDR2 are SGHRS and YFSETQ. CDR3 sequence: CASSLAQGAGNTIYF. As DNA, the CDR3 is TGCGCCAGCAGCTTGGCCCAGGGGGCCGGAAACACCATATATTTT.

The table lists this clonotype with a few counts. The CDR3 sequence: CASSLWSSGQGNEQFF. The CDR3 DNA reads as TGTGCCAGCAGCCTATGGTCGTCGGGACAGGGGAATGAGCAGTTCTTC. The V and J genes are TRBV7-9 and TRBJ2-1, with 10 bases lining up with TRBD1. This CDR3 comprises 16 residues. CDR1 and CDR2 (germline): SEHNR, FQNEAQ (reference sequence). Germline trimming cut 5 bases from V and 7 bases from J; bases unmatched to any gene: 11.

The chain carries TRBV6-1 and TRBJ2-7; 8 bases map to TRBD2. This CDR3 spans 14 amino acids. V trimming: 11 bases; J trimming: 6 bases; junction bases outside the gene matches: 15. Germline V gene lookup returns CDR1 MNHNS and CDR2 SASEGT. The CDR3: CAGATGTRSGEQYF. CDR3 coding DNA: TGTGCCGGTGCCACCGGGACTAGGAGCGGCGAGCAGTACTTC.

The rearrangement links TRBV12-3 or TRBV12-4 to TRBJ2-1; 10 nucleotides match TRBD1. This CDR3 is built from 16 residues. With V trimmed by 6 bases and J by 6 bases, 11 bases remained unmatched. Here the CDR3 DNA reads TGTGCCAGCAGCTCCCGGACAGGGGGAGCCCTCAATGAGCAGTTCTTC. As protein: CASSSRTGGALNEQFF.

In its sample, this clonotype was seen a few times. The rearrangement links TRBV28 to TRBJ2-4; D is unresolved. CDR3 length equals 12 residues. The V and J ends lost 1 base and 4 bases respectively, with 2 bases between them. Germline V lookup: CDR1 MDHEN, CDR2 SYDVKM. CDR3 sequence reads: CASSLSKNIQYF. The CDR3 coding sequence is TGTGCCAGCAGTTTATCGAAAAACATTCAGTACTTC.

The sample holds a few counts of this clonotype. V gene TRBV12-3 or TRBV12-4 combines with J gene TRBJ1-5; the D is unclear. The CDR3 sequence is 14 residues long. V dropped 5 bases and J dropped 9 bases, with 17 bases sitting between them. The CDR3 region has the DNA TGTGCCAGCAGTCCCCCGGGTCGGTTGTCGCCCCAGCATTTT. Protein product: CASSPPGRLSPQHF.

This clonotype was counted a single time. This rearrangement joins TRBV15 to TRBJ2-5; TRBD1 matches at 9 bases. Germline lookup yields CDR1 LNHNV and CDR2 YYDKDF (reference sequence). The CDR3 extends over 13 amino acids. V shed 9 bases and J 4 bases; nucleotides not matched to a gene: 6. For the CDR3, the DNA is TGTGCCACTCACAGGGGGCATGGAGAGACCCAGTACTTC. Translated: CATHRGHGETQYF.

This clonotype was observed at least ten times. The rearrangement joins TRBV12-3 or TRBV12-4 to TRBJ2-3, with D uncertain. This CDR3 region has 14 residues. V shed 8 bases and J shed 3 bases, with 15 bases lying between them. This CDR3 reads CASVRSSGTDTQYF. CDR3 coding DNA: TGTGCCAGCGTGAGGAGCTCCGGGACAGATACGCAGTATTTT.

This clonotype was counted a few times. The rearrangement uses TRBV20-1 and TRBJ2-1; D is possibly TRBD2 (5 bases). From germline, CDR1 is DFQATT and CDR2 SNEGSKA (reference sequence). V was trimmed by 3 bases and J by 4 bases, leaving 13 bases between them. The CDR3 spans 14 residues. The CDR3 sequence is CSASHPGYYNEQFF. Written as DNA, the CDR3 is TGCAGTGCTAGTCATCCGGGGTATTACAATGAGCAGTTCTTC.

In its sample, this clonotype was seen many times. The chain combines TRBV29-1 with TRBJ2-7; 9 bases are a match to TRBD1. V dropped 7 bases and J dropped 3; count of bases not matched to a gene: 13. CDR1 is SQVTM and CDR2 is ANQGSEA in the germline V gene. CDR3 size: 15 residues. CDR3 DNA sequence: TGCAGCGCCCTGAAGGTGGTGGGACAGGGCTACGAGCAGTACTTC. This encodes CSALKVVGQGYEQYF.

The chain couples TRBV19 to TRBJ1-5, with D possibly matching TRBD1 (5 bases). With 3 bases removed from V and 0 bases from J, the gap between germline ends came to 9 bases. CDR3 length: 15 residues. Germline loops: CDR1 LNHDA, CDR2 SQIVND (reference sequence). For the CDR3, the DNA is TGTGCCAGTAGTATTGAGGGGAATAGCAATCAGCCCCAGCATTTT. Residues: CASSIEGNSNQPQHF.